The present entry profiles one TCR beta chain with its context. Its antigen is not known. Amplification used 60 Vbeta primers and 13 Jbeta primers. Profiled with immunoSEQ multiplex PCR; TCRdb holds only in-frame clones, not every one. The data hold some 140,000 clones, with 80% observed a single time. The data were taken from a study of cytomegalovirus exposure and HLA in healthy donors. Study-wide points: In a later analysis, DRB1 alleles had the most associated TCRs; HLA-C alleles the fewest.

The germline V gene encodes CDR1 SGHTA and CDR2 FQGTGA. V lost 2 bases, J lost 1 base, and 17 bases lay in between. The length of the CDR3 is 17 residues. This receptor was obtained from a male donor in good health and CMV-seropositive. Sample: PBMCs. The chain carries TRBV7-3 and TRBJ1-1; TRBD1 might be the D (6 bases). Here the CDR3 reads CASSLCGQTLSNTEAFF. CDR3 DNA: TGTGCCAGCAGCTTATGCGGACAGACACTATCGAACACTGAAGCTTTCTTT.